A few counts support the clone carrying this TCR beta chain. This sample stems from a study of spatial heterogeneity in lung cancer. Stated time point: sample taken at primary tumor resection. TCRdb reanalysed the 5' RACE reads using MiXCR and keeps one entry per CDR3 protein. The profile shows several thousand distinct CDR3 sequences, around 15% of them singletons. V shed 0 bases and J 10 bases; nucleotides not matched to a gene: 9. The germline CDR1 and CDR2 sequences are DFQATT and SNEGSKA (reference sequence). The CDR3 extends over 16 amino acids. This sequence was found in a male donor with early-stage non-small cell lung cancer. The sequencing here drew on normal lung tissue next to the tumor, taken at surgery. This chain joins TRBV20-1 and TRBJ2-1; 13 bases match TRBD2. The CDR3 nucleotides are TGCAGTGCTAGAGATCCTACTAGCGGGAGGGCTTCCGAGCAGTTCTTC. It yields the protein CSARDPTSGRASEQFF.